The 10 T cell receptor beta chains given below trace back to one sample, sequenced in a study of blood T cells in healthy people across ages. The second PCR ran roughly 7 to 12 cycles with a sample-barcoded 5' primer and J-beta primers. TCRdb used MiXCR to reprocess the 5' RACE reads, holding one entry per CDR3 protein. The sample shows approximately 1.5 million distinct CDR3 sequences, approximately 42% of them seen only once. Sequencing was performed on blood. The receptors come from a woman aged 18-29 years in good health.

This clonotype was seen a handful of times. The rearrangement links TRBV7-9 to TRBJ2-7, with a weak D call TRBD1 (5 bases). CDR1 is SEHNR, CDR2 FQNEAQ, per germline (reference sequence). The germline V and J ends were trimmed by 4 bases and 5 bases, with 12 bases remaining between them. The CDR3 is 13 amino acids. CDR3 nucleotides: TGTGCCAGCAGCTCAAAGGGGAAGGACGAGCAGTACTTC. Its protein product is CASSSKGKDEQYF.

The V gene is TRBV6-2 or TRBV6-3, the J gene TRBJ2-7, with 8 bases identical to TRBD1. After removal of 5 bases from V and 0 bases from J, the junction contained 9 bases not matched to a gene. This CDR3 contains 16 residues. CDR1 and CDR2 (germline): MNHEY, SVGEGT. For the CDR3, the DNA is TGTGCCAGCAGTCCTCAAGGGGACAGGTTCTCCTACGAGCAGTACTTC. Translation: CASSPQGDRFSYEQYF.

This chain links TRBV4-1 with TRBJ2-7; TRBD2 matches at 11 bases. Germline loops: CDR1 MGHRA, CDR2 YSYEKL. After removal of 4 bases from V and 4 bases from J, the junction contained 9 bases not matched to a gene. The CDR3 runs to 16 residues. For the CDR3, the DNA is TGCGCCAGCAGCCCGAAACTAGCGGGGGACCAATACGAGCAGTACTTC. It specifies CASSPKLAGDQYEQYF.

In this sample, this clonotype turned up a few times. CDR3 region: CSARDLLSLGSYNEQFF. Here the CDR3 DNA reads TGCAGTGCTAGAGATTTACTCAGCCTTGGCTCCTACAATGAGCAGTTCTTC. The chain links TRBV20-1 to TRBJ2-1; D is uncertain. The V end lost 0 bases, the J end lost 0 bases, and 15 bases lay between the germline ends. The CDR3 length is 17 residues. CDR1 DFQATT and CDR2 SNEGSKA come from the germline V gene (reference sequence).

This sequence joins TRBV12-3 or TRBV12-4 and TRBJ1-1; tentatively, D is TRBD1 (6 bases). Trimming removed 3 bases at V and 6 bases at J, with 14 bases between. The CDR3 length is 14 residues. The CDR3 DNA is TGTGCCAGCAGTTTTCGGGTGGGGGCCGCTGAAGCTTTCTTT. This gives the protein CASSFRVGAAEAFF.

V is TRBV29-1 and J is TRBJ2-3; either TRBD1 or TRBD2 may fit D (5 bases each). CDR1 and CDR2 (germline): SQVTM, ANQGSEA. The CDR3 runs 14 residues. Trimming took 3 bases from V and 0 from J, leaving 10 bases between them. The CDR3: CSVERGPSTDTQYF. For the CDR3, the DNA is TGCAGCGTTGAGAGGGGACCGAGCACAGATACGCAGTATTTT.

This clonotype has more than one count but fewer than ten. This rearrangement joins TRBV20-1 to TRBJ2-7; 8 nucleotides match TRBD1. CDR1 DFQATT and CDR2 SNEGSKA come from the germline V gene (reference sequence). The CDR3 is 13 residues long. V was clipped by 3 bases and J by 6 bases; unmatched bases: 7. CDR3 coding DNA: TGCAGTGCTAGCATCTCAACAGGGGGCGAGCAGTACTTC. This gives the protein CSASISTGGEQYF.

Regarding this clonotype: This may be a read error: a much more frequent sequence differs by one nucleotide. The gene calls are TRBV7-9 and TRBJ2-1, with 10 bases identical to TRBD1. CDR1 and CDR2 from the germline V gene are SEHNR and FQNEAQ (reference sequence). The length of the CDR3 is 14 residues. J was trimmed by 5 bases and V by 3 bases; bases with no gene match: 1. The CDR3 region has the DNA TGTGCCAGCAGCTTCGGGACAGGGGACAATGAGCAGTTCTTC. This codes for CASSFGTGDNEQFF.

The CDR3 here is CASSALGLQYF. The CDR3 nucleotides are TGTGCCAGCAGCGCTTTAGGACTGCAGTACTTC. This chain uses TRBV7-2 with TRBJ2-4; D is possibly TRBD2 (5 bases). The germline V gene encodes CDR1 SGHTA and CDR2 FQGNSA. The CDR3 length is 11 residues. V lost 5 bases, J lost 13 bases, and 12 bases lay in between.

The chain couples TRBV12-3 or TRBV12-4 to TRBJ2-2; D perhaps matches TRBD2 (6 bases). Trimming removed 5 bases at V and 4 bases at J, with 17 bases between. CDR3 length: 16 residues. The chain's CDR3 is CASSPPGGILTGELFF. The CDR3 region has the DNA TGTGCCAGCAGTCCCCCCGGGGGAATACTCACCGGGGAGCTGTTTTTT.